The 8 T cell receptor beta chains below were found in one sample sequenced in a study of CXCR3-negative and CXCR3-positive naive CD8 T cells. Researchers prepared the TRB cDNA libraries using 5' RACE with UMI labels. TCRdb re-called the 5' RACE reads; every CDR3 protein appears as one record, without DNA. This sample's table reports fewer than 80,000 distinct CDR3 sequences. Sequencing input: naive CXCR3- CD8+ T cells from blood. Sample subset: CD45RO-CCR7+CD27+CD95- naive CD8+ T cells lacking CXCR3 (TNR3-). The source of these receptors is a human donor in good health. Some clones in this sample may be carry-over from other donors' samples.

V is TRBV28 and J is TRBJ1-5. CDR1 is MDHEN, CDR2 SYDVKM, per germline. There are 13 residues in the CDR3. CDR3: CASSFEGNQPQHF.

The V and J genes are TRBV23-1 and TRBJ2-1; TCRdb indicates TRBD2, and absent DNA this call remains unverified. TRBV23-1 is noted as an ORF with a role that remains uncertain. This CDR3 has 15 residues. The CDR3 sequence is CASRRDWSSYNEQFF.

The V call is TRBV12-3 or TRBV12-4, the J call TRBJ1-2; checking the TCRdb D call of TRBD1 is not possible without DNA. This CDR3 has 13 residues. CDR3: CASSPGLGYGYTF.

The chain recombines TRBV20-1 with TRBJ2-5; the D call from TCRdb, TRBD1, cannot be confirmed without DNA. This CDR3 has 15 residues. CDR1 is DFQATT, CDR2 SNEGSKA, per germline (reference sequence). CDR3 residues: CSASSLTLPGAGQYF.

The CDR3 sequence is CASSYVYANEKLFF. J is TRBJ1-4 and V is TRBV6-5. CDR1 and CDR2 from the germline V gene are MNHEY and SVGAGI. The CDR3 covers 14 residues.

This chain uses TRBV12-3 or TRBV12-4 with TRBJ2-5; TCRdb names TRBD2, which stays unverified in the absence of DNA. The CDR3 is 14 amino acids. The CDR3 spells CASSRTSGEETQYF.

The chain carries TRBV19 and TRBJ1-1; lacking DNA, the TRBD1 call made by TCRdb goes unchecked. The germline V gene encodes CDR1 LNHDA and CDR2 SQIVND (reference sequence). This CDR3 comprises 15 residues. The CDR3 sequence is CASQPPRGENTEAFF.

CDR3: CASSFRGSGANVLTF. J is TRBJ2-6 and V is TRBV28; TCRdb reports TRBD1, a call that lacks DNA to check it against. The CDR3 is 15 residues long. CDR1 is MDHEN, CDR2 SYDVKM, per germline. Combining the CDR3 with reference TRBV28 and TRBJ2-6 gives the whole variable domain DVKVTQSSRYLVKRTGEKVFLECVQDMDHENMFWYRQDPGLGLRLIYFSYDVKMKEKGDIPEGYSVSREKKERFSLILESASTNQTSMYLCASSFRGSGANVLTFGAGSRLTVL.